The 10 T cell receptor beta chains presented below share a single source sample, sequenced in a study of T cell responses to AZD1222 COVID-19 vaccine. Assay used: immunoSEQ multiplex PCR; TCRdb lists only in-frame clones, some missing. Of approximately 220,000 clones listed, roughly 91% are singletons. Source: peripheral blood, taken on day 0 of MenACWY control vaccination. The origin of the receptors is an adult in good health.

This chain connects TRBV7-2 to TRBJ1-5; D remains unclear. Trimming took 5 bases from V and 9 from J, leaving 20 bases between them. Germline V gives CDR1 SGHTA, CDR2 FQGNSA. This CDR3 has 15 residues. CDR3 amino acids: CASSLGSGRMLPQHF. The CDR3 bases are TGTGCCAGCAGCCTAGGGTCGGGCAGAATGTTGCCCCAGCATTTT.

The CDR3 loop is CASSLNGLQETQYF. CDR3 DNA sequence: TGTGCCAGCAGCTTAAACGGGCTACAGGAGACCCAGTACTTC. This sequence joins TRBV7-2 and TRBJ2-5; D gene ambiguous. The V end lost 2 bases, the J end lost 5 bases, and 12 bases lay between the germline ends. The germline V gene encodes CDR1 SGHTA and CDR2 FQGNSA. The CDR3 loop spans 14 amino acids.

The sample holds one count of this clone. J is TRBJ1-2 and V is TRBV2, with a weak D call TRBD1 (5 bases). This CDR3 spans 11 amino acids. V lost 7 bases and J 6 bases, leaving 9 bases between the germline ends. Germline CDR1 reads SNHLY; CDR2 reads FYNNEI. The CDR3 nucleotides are TGTGCCAGCACCCCCAGGGATGGCTACACCTTC. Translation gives CASTPRDGYTF.

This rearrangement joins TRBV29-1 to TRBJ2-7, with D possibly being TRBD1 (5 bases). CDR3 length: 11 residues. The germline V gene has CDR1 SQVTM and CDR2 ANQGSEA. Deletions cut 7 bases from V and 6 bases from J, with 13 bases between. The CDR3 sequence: CSAGGAVEQYF. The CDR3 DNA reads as TGCAGCGCTGGTGGGGCAGTCGAGCAGTACTTC.

CDR3 DNA sequence: TGTGCCAGCAGCGTAGGCAGGGGGGTTCTCTACGAGCAGTACTTC. Amino acids: CASSVGRGVLYEQYF. The rearrangement uses TRBV9 and TRBJ2-7, with D tentatively TRBD1 (7 bases). Germline lookup yields CDR1 SGDLS and CDR2 YYNGEE. The CDR3 runs to 15 residues. The ends were cut back, 0 bases at V and 3 bases at J, with 13 bases in the middle. The entire variable domain, with the rest obtained from reference TRBV9 and TRBJ2-7, is as follows: DSGVTQTPKHLITATGQRVTLRCSPRSGDLSVYWYQQSLDQGLQFLIQYYNGEERAKGNILERFSAQQFPDLHSELNLSSLELGDSALYFCASSVGRGVLYEQYFGPGTRLTVT.

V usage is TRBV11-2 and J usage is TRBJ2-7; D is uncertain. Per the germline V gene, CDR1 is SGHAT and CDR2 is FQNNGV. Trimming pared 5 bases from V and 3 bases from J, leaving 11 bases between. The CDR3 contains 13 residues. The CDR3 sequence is CASSPREDYEQYF. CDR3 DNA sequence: TGTGCCAGCAGCCCCAGAGAGGACTACGAGCAGTACTTC.

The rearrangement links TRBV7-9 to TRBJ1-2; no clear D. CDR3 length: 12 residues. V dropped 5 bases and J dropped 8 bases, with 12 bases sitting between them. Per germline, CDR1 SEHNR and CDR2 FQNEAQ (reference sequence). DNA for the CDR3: TGTGCCAGCAGCCAGTGGGTGAACGGCTACACCTTC. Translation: CASSQWVNGYTF.

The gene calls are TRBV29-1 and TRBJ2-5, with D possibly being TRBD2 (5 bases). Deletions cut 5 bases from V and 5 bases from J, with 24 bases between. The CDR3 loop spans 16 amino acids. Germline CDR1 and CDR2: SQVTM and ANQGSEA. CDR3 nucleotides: TGCAGCGTTCGAGGCTTTGGCGGGCCCCCCCCGGAGACCCAGTACTTC. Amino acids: CSVRGFGGPPPETQYF.

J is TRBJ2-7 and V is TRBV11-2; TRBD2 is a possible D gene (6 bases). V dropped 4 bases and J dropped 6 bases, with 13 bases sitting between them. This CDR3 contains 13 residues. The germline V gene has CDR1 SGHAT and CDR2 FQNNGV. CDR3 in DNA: TGTGCCAGCAGCTGGGGGGTGACGGGCGAGCAGTACTTC. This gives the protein CASSWGVTGEQYF.

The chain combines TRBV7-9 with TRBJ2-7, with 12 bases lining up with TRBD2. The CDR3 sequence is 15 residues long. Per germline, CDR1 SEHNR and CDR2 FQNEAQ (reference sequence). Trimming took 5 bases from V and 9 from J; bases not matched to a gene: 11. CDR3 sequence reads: CASSPPSGGAPLQYF. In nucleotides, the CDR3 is TGTGCCAGCAGCCCCCCTAGCGGGGGGGCCCCATTGCAGTACTTC.